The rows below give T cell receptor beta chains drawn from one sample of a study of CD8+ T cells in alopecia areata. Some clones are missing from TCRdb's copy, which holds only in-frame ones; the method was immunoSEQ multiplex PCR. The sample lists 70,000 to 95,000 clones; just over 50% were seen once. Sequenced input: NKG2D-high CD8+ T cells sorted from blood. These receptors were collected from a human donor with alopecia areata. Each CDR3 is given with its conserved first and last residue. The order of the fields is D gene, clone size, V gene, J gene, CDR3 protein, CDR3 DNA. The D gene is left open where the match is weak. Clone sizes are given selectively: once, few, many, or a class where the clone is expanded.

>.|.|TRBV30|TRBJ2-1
CAWSVDGKTEQFF
TGTGCCTGGAGTGTAGACGGGAAAACTGAGCAGTTCTTC
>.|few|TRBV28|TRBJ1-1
CASSLGAEEAFF
TGTGCCAGCAGTTTAGGTGCAGAAGAAGCTTTCTTT
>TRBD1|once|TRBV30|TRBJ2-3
CAWTPGGTGTDTQYF
TGTGCCTGGACCCCAGGGGGCACCGGAACAGATACGCAGTATTTT
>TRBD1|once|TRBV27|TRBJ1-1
CASRTGAGTEAFF
TGTGCCAGCCGGACAGGGGCCGGCACTGAAGCTTTCTTT
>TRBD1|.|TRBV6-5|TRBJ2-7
CASKGRGLYEQYF
TGTGCCAGCAAGGGCAGGGGGCTGTACGAGCAGTACTTC
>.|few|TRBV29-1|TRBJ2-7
CSVEDEGYEQYF
TGCAGCGTTGAAGATGAGGGCTACGAGCAGTACTTC
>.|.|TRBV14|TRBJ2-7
CASSQVPGTYEQYF
TGTGCCAGCAGCCAAGTTCCCGGCACCTACGAGCAGTACTTC
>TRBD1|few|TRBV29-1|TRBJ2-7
CSVPGTVNPYEQYF
TGCAGCGTTCCCGGGACAGTGAATCCCTACGAGCAGTACTTC
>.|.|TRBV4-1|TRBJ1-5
CASSQDPRDSNQPQHF
TGCGCCAGCAGCCAAGATCCGAGGGATAGCAATCAGCCCCAGCATTTT
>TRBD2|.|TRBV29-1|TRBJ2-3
CSVQTSGTGDTQYF
TGCAGCGTACAGACTAGCGGGACAGGTGATACGCAGTATTTT
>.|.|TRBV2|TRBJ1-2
CASGPLSGYTF
TGTGCCAGCGGGCCTCTCTCTGGCTACACCTTC
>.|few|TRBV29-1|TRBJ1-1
CSVAPGSSWAFF
TGCAGCGTCGCACCCGGGTCCTCGTGGGCTTTCTTT
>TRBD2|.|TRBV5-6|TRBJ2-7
CASSYPSGGYEQYF
TGTGCCAGCAGCTACCCTAGCGGGGGCTACGAGCAGTACTTC
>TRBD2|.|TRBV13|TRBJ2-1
CASRAGGNNEQFF
TGTGCCAGCAGGGCGGGGGGGAACAATGAGCAGTTCTTC
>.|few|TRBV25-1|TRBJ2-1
CASGLIYNEQFF
TGTGCCAGCGGGCTAATCTACAATGAGCAGTTCTTC
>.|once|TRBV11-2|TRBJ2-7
CASSFYEQYF
TGTGCCAGCAGCTTTTACGAGCAGTACTTC
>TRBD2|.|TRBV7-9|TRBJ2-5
CASSLAGAGVQETQYF
TGTGCCAGCAGCTTAGCTGGAGCGGGGGTTCAAGAGACCCAGTACTTC
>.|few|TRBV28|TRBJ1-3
CASRYDGLSGNTIYF
TGTGCCAGCAGGTACGACGGACTCTCTGGAAACACCATATATTTT
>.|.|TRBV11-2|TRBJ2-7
CASSLTSSYEQYF
TGTGCCAGCAGCCTAACTAGCTCCTACGAGCAGTACTTC
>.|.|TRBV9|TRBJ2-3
CASSSPAGTSTDTQYF
TGTGCCAGCAGCTCCCCAGCGGGGACAAGCACAGATACGCAGTATTTT